These T cell receptor beta chains were read from a single sample in a study of blood T cell repertoires in COVID-19. Profiled with immunoSEQ multiplex PCR; TCRdb holds only in-frame clones, not every one. The data contain about 170,000 clones, around 80% of them singletons. Material: peripheral blood. All receptors derive from a woman aged 70-85 years with COVID-19, enrolled during active disease. CDR3s include the opening cysteine and the closing phenylalanine or tryptophan. The D gene is left open where the match is weak. Clone size, where shown, is once, few, many, or a class for clones that have expanded.

D gene | J gene | clone size | V gene | CDR3 protein | CDR3 DNA
TRBD2 | TRBJ2-1 | NA | TRBV30 | CAWSTGTRTNEQFF | TGTGCCTGGAGTACCGGGACTAGGACCAATGAGCAGTTCTTC
NA | TRBJ1-2 | NA | TRBV5-1 | CASSLGGALLYGYTF | TGCGCCAGCAGCTTGGGCGGGGCCCTCCTCTATGGCTACACCTTC
NA | TRBJ1-2 | NA | TRBV5-6 | CASSSRQGRGYTF | TGTGCCAGCAGCTCTAGACAAGGGAGGGGCTACACCTTC
NA | TRBJ1-1 | NA | TRBV4-2 | CASSQGLQGNTEAFF | TGTGCCAGCAGCCAAGGCCTACAGGGGAACACTGAAGCTTTCTTT
NA | TRBJ1-2 | NA | TRBV11-2 | CASSWGMGGGYTF | TGTGCCAGCAGCTGGGGGATGGGGGGAGGCTACACCTTC
TRBD1 | TRBJ1-2 | NA | TRBV19 | CASSIGGGTGRERRYGYTF | TGTGCCAGTAGTATAGGGGGAGGGACAGGGAGAGAGCGACGCTATGGCTACACCTTC
TRBD2 | TRBJ2-1 | few | TRBV5-1 | CASSAQTGGNEQFF | TGCGCCAGCAGCGCCCAAACCGGGGGGAATGAGCAGTTCTTC
TRBD2 | TRBJ2-7 | NA | TRBV28 | CASRRSGSAEQYF | TGTGCCAGCCGCCGGAGCGGGAGTGCCGAGCAGTACTTC
NA | TRBJ1-5 | NA | TRBV4-1 | CASSQGPVQGSNQPQHF | TGCGCCAGCAGCCAAGGCCCGGTCCAGGGTAGCAATCAGCCCCAGCATTTT
NA | TRBJ2-5 | NA | TRBV9 | CASSAGDTGVGETQYF | TGTGCCAGCAGCGCGGGAGACACGGGCGTCGGAGAGACCCAGTACTTC
TRBD1 | TRBJ2-7 | NA | TRBV29-1 | CSVEDRRTGLREQYF | TGCAGCGTTGAAGATCGCAGGACAGGCTTGCGGGAGCAGTACTTC
TRBD2 | TRBJ2-3 | NA | TRBV6-5 | CASSFTLAGRTDTQYF | TGTGCCAGCAGTTTTACTTTAGCGGGTCGCACAGATACGCAGTATTTT
TRBD2 | TRBJ2-3 | NA | TRBV6-5 | CASSYLAGGTDTQYF | TGTGCCAGCAGCTACCTAGCGGGGGGCACAGATACGCAGTATTTT
TRBD2 | TRBJ2-5 | NA | TRBV10-1 | CASSQLAGLGETQYF | TGCGCCAGCAGCCAACTAGCGGGTCTGGGGGAGACCCAGTACTTC
NA | TRBJ2-3 | NA | TRBV3-1/TRBV3-2 | CASSQTARTDTQYF | TGTGCCAGCAGTCAGACCGCTAGGACAGATACGCAGTATTTT
NA | TRBJ1-2 | NA | TRBV2 | CASSRGSGYTF | TGTGCCAGCTCCCGGGGTTCTGGCTACACCTTC
NA | TRBJ1-1 | few | TRBV5-1 | CASSIGGNTEAFF | TGCGCCAGCAGCATCGGGGGAAACACTGAAGCTTTCTTT
TRBD1 | TRBJ1-3 | NA | TRBV18 | CASSPARQGGGNTIYF | TGTGCCAGCTCACCCGCCCGACAGGGCGGTGGAAACACCATATATTTT
NA | TRBJ1-6 | NA | TRBV30 | CAWTIGGASYNSPLHF | TGTGCCTGGACAATAGGCGGGGCTTCCTATAATTCACCCCTCCACTTT
NA | TRBJ2-4 | once | TRBV10-3 | CAISGGGSENIQYF | TGTGCCATCAGTGGGGGAGGTTCGGAAAACATTCAGTACTTC
TRBD1 | TRBJ1-2 | NA | TRBV28 | CASSLGRGTAFYGCTF | TGTGCCAGCAGTTTAGGCCGAGGGACAGCTTTTTATGGCTGCACCTTC
NA | TRBJ2-3 | once | TRBV11-3 | CASSPGDRSPSQYF | TGTGCCAGCAGCCCGGGGGACCGGAGCCCGTCGCAGTATTTT
NA | TRBJ2-2 | NA | TRBV5-5 | CASSPTGDSGTGELFF | TGTGCCAGCAGCCCTACAGGGGATAGCGGCACCGGGGAGCTGTTTTTT
NA | TRBJ2-5 | NA | TRBV24-1 | CATSGHFQETQYF | TGTGCCACCAGTGGACACTTCCAAGAGACCCAGTACTTC
TRBD1 | TRBJ2-4 | NA | TRBV5-1 | CASSLMTGQHIQYF | TGCGCCAGCAGCTTGATGACAGGGCAACACATTCAGTACTTC
TRBD1 | TRBJ1-1 | NA | TRBV19 | CASSMSPGGRTEAFF | TGTGCCAGTAGTATGTCCCCAGGGGGCCGCACTGAAGCTTTCTTT
TRBD1 | TRBJ1-6 | once | TRBV7-2 | CASSLRGRDRGAYNSPLHF | TGTGCCAGCAGCTTACGCGGGAGGGACAGGGGTGCCTATAATTCACCCCTCCACTTT
NA | TRBJ1-1 | NA | TRBV6-4 | CASLRDILSNTEAFF | TGTGCCAGTCTTCGGGACATTTTGTCTAACACTGAAGCTTTCTTT